This T cell receptor (beta chain) was identified during a study of CD8 T cells in ankylosing spondylitis. Study-level points and caveats: Made up of about eight highly homologous variants, a TCR beta motif appeared characteristic of ankylosing spondylitis blood.

Quantitative 5'-RACE with molecular barcodes was used to make the TCR beta libraries. MiXCR was run by TCRdb on the 5' RACE reads, yielding one entry per CDR3 protein. The repertoire has about 210,000 distinct CDR3 sequences, just under 7.5% of them found once; the top ten carry over 12%. This clonotype was detected a few times. Its antigen is not known. The CDR3 loop spans 13 amino acids. Germline CDR1 reads DFQATT; CDR2 reads SNEGSKA (reference sequence). Trimming pared 5 bases from V and 0 bases from J, leaving 11 bases between. This rearrangement joins TRBV20-1 to TRBJ2-7; TRBD2 is a possible D gene (6 bases). The receptor's source is a male donor with ankylosing spondylitis. Sequenced: blood, either unsorted or a sorted T cell fraction (not recorded which). DNA for the CDR3: TGCAGTGCTGGACGGGACTTCTCCTACGAGCAGTACTTC. This encodes CSAGRDFSYEQYF.